This T cell receptor beta chain was captured in a study of cytomegalovirus exposure and HLA in healthy donors. As to this clone: The antigen remains undetermined.

Study-wide findings and caveats: Of the V segments, some could not be distinguished, including TRBV6-2 and TRBV6-3, and were excluded. Roughly uniform depth of sequencing across donors was assumed in presence/absence analyses. Versus the roughly 640-donor mean, an Asian-associated ancestry cluster reportedly showed fewer N-insertions in a later analysis.

Primers: 60 Vbeta forward and 13 Jbeta reverse. Assay: immunoSEQ multiplex PCR; the TCRdb copy retains only in-frame clones and omits some. The sample comprises approximately 150,000 clones, roughly 72% of which are singletons, and around 1% rests with the top ten. V shed 0 bases and J 3 bases; nucleotides not matched to a gene: 4. Germline assignment: CDR1 LGHNA and CDR2 YNFKEQ. The CDR3 has 18 amino acids. The chain uses TRBV4-2 and TRBJ2-2; the match to TRBD2 covers 13 bases. Sequencing was carried out using PBMCs. This sequence originates from a woman in her forties in good health and CMV-seronegative. The CDR3 coding sequence is TGTGCCAGCAGCCAAGAGACCGGACTAGCGGGGGACACCGGGGAGCTGTTTTTT. Protein: CASSQETGLAGDTGELFF.